Below are 24 T cell receptor beta chains sequenced from a single sample in a study of blood T cell repertoires in COVID-19. The method was immunoSEQ multiplex PCR; TCRdb's version includes in-frame clones alone and lacks a portion of them. The sample consists of under 200,000 clones, more than 75% of them appearing once. Sequences were obtained from peripheral blood. Receptor source: a man between 18 and 35 years old with active or convalescent COVID-19.

This chain joins TRBV5-4 and TRBJ2-1; D not resolved. This CDR3 spans 15 amino acids. Trimming took 0 bases from V and 3 from J, leaving 10 bases between them. Germline CDR1 SGHNT, CDR2 YYREEE (reference sequence). Here the CDR3 DNA reads TGTGCCAGCAGCTTGGCTCAGGCTAACTACAATGAGCAGTTCTTC. This sequence encodes CASSLAQANYNEQFF.

This rearrangement joins TRBV27 to TRBJ2-2, with a weak D call TRBD1 (6 bases). V lost 5 bases, J lost 0 bases, and 28 bases lay in between. CDR1 and CDR2 from the germline V gene are MNHEY and SMNVEV (reference sequence). CDR3 length: 21 residues. The CDR3 spells CASSLSYPGTRLFANTGELFF. In DNA form, the CDR3 reads TGTGCCAGCAGTCTGTCCTATCCCGGGACAAGGTTGTTCGCGAACACCGGGGAGCTGTTTTTT.

The chain links TRBV9 to TRBJ1-2; no reliable D call. CDR1 SGDLS and CDR2 YYNGEE come from the germline V gene. The CDR3 has 13 amino acids. V lost 7 bases, J lost 1 base, and 11 bases lay in between. The CDR3 region has the DNA TGTGCCAGCCGCTCCGCAGATAACTATGGCTACACCTTC. Translation gives CASRSADNYGYTF.

The chain recombines TRBV4-1 with TRBJ2-5; 8 nucleotides line up with TRBD1. V dropped 1 base and J dropped 5; count of bases not matched to a gene: 3. The CDR3 consists of 14 residues. Germline loops: CDR1 MGHRA, CDR2 YSYEKL. CDR3: CASSQGTGWETQYF. The CDR3 DNA reads as TGCGCCAGCAGCCAAGGGACAGGGTGGGAGACCCAGTACTTC.

The chain carries TRBV6-5 and TRBJ2-2; 14 nucleotides agree with TRBD2. V gave up 7 bases and J gave up 7 bases; unmatched junction bases: 5. Looked up from germline, CDR1 is MNHEY and CDR2 is SVGAGI. CDR3 length: 15 amino acids. The CDR3 loop is CASTPGLAGVGELFF. The CDR3 bases are TGTGCCAGCACCCCGGGACTAGCGGGGGTCGGGGAGCTGTTTTTT.

The rearrangement uses TRBV11-3 and TRBJ2-2, with 11 bases matching TRBD1. Germline assignment: CDR1 SGHNT and CDR2 YENEEA. V dropped 1 base and J dropped 6; count of bases not matched to a gene: 4. CDR3 size: 16 residues. CDR3 in DNA: TGTGCCAGCAGCTTAGTAGCGGGACAGGGGGCCGGGGAGCTGTTTTTT. It translates to CASSLVAGQGAGELFF. The full variable domain, with the rest looked up from reference TRBV11-3 and TRBJ2-2, is EAGVVQSPRYKIIEKKQPVAFWCNPISGHNTLYWYLQNLGQGPELLIRYENEEAVDDSQLPKDRFSAERLKGVDSTLKIQPAELGDSAVYLCASSLVAGQGAGELFFGEGSRLTVL.

This clone was seen a handful of times. This chain uses TRBV28 with TRBJ2-3; perhaps TRBD1 as D (5 bases). CDR1 and CDR2 from the germline V gene are MDHEN and SYDVKM. The CDR3 contains 16 residues. Deletions cut 3 bases from V and 2 bases from J, with 15 bases between. The CDR3 is CASSFQGRTNTDTQYF. The DNA for the CDR3 is TGTGCCAGCAGTTTCCAGGGAAGAACCAACACAGATACGCAGTATTTT.

This clone turned up a few times. The V and J genes are TRBV7-2 and TRBJ2-7, with 10 bases that match TRBD2. The CDR3 has 15 residues. CDR1 and CDR2 from the germline V gene are SGHTA and FQGNSA. V was clipped by 3 bases and J by 3 bases; unmatched bases: 5. The CDR3 nucleotides are TGTGCCAGCAGCTTTCTAGCGGGAGTTTTCTACGAGCAGTACTTC. This translates into CASSFLAGVFYEQYF.

This sequence joins TRBV28 and TRBJ2-7; 9 nucleotides agree with TRBD1. J lost 1 base, V lost 3 bases, and 4 bases had no gene match. This CDR3 has 15 residues. CDR1 MDHEN and CDR2 SYDVKM come from the germline V gene. In DNA form, the CDR3 reads TGTGCCAGCAGTTTTGCCGGGACAGGGTCCTACGAGCAGTACTTC. It encodes CASSFAGTGSYEQYF.

The rearrangement links TRBV5-1 to TRBJ2-2, with 8 bases that match TRBD1. This CDR3 region has 14 residues. The V gene's germline CDR1 is SGHRS and CDR2 YFSETQ. Losses at the gene ends were 4 bases for V and 7 bases for J; bases not matched to a gene: 6. The CDR3 loop reads CASSRTGSGGELFF. The CDR3 DNA follows: TGCGCCAGCAGCAGGACAGGGTCGGGCGGGGAGCTGTTTTTT.

This chain uses TRBV3-1 (or the pseudogene TRBV3-2) with TRBJ1-1; 12 nucleotides line up with TRBD1. CDR1 and CDR2 (germline): LGHDT, YNNKEL (reference sequence). This CDR3 is built from 16 residues. Trimming at V came to 1 base and at J to 7 bases, leaving 7 bases not matched to a gene. CDR3 nucleotide sequence: TGTGCCAGCAGCCAAGGTTTGGGGACAGGGGGCTATGAAGCTTTCTTT. Residues: CASSQGLGTGGYEAFF.

V and J are TRBV5-6 and TRBJ1-1; D remains ambiguous. Trimming took off 4 bases at V and 8 bases at J, with 12 bases between the two ends. Germline assignment: CDR1 SGHDT and CDR2 YYEEEE. The CDR3 length is 12 residues. CDR3 amino acids: CASSLGVPEAFF. CDR3 sequence (DNA): TGTGCCAGCAGCCTCGGAGTCCCCGAAGCTTTCTTT.

The chain links TRBV7-8 to TRBJ2-2; D gene uncertain. This CDR3 spans 16 amino acids. V lost 5 bases to trimming and J lost 4 bases, with 17 bases between them. The germline V gene has CDR1 SGHVS and CDR2 FQNEAQ. The CDR3 DNA reads TGTGCCAGCAGCGAAAGGCAGGCCCTCTCCACCGGGGAGCTGTTTTTT. Translated: CASSERQALSTGELFF.

The genes are TRBV7-8 and TRBJ1-2; 7 nucleotides match TRBD1. Unmatched junction bases numbered 9, after V lost 5 bases and J lost 6 bases. Germline V gene lookup returns CDR1 SGHVS and CDR2 FQNEAQ. This CDR3 contains 14 residues. CDR3 nucleotide sequence: TGTGCCAGCAGCCCACGGACAGGATGGCATGGCTACACCTTC. It translates to CASSPRTGWHGYTF.

V is TRBV30 and J is TRBJ1-2; D is unresolved. Germline V gene sequence: CDR1 GTSNPN, CDR2 SVGIG (reference sequence). CDR3 length: 16 amino acids. V was shortened by 0 bases and J by 4 bases, with 18 bases between the two germline ends. The CDR3 region is CAWSVGQRTALYGYTF. The CDR3 coding sequence is TGTGCCTGGAGTGTAGGCCAGCGGACCGCCCTCTATGGCTACACCTTC.

This clone was recorded only once. J is TRBJ1-2 and V is TRBV20-1; D gene unclear. Trimming shortened V by 3 bases and J by 1 base, and 6 bases separated the two germline ends. CDR3 length: 12 amino acids. From germline, CDR1 is DFQATT and CDR2 SNEGSKA (reference sequence). CDR3 sequence: CSASRINYGYTF. DNA for the CDR3: TGCAGTGCTAGTCGTATTAACTATGGCTACACCTTC.

The rearrangement joins TRBV7-9 to TRBJ1-4, with D tentatively TRBD1 (5 bases). The CDR3 has 14 residues. Germline CDR1 is SEHNR and CDR2 is FQNEAQ (reference sequence). V was shortened by 5 bases and J by 4 bases, with 11 bases between the two germline ends. The CDR3 reads CASSAGYDNEKLFF. CDR3 nucleotides: TGTGCCAGCAGCGCAGGGTATGATAATGAAAAACTGTTTTTT.

The chain employs TRBV4-2 and TRBJ1-2; 8 bases are a match to TRBD1. J gave up 6 bases and V 0 bases, and 3 bases lay outside the gene matches. The CDR3 sequence is 14 residues long. Per the germline V gene, CDR1 is LGHNA and CDR2 is YNFKEQ. The CDR3 sequence: CASSQDRTGNGYTF. The CDR3 nucleotides read TGTGCCAGCAGCCAAGATCGGACAGGGAATGGCTACACCTTC.

The chain employs TRBV9 and TRBJ2-7, with D maybe TRBD1 (6 bases). Germline CDR1 is SGDLS and CDR2 is YYNGEE. Between the trimmed V and J ends, which lost 1 base and 0 bases, there was a span of 11 bases. This CDR3 region has 15 residues. The CDR3 region has the DNA TGTGCCAGCAGCGTATCCGGGGACAACTCCTACGAGCAGTACTTC. Translation gives CASSVSGDNSYEQYF.

This chain uses TRBV5-1 with TRBJ1-4, with TRBD1 matching 8 bases. This CDR3 region has 13 residues. J lost 7 bases, V lost 7 bases, and 6 bases had no gene match. Germline V gene lookup returns CDR1 SGHRS and CDR2 YFSETQ. The CDR3 coding sequence is TGCGCCAGCGCCAGGGGGCTGGGTGAAAAACTGTTTTTT. Amino acid sequence: CASARGLGEKLFF. Using reference TRBV5-1 and TRBJ1-4 for the parts outside the CDR3, the full variable domain is KAGVTQTPRYLIKTRGQQVTLSCSPISGHRSVSWYQQTPGQGLQFLFEYFSETQRNKGNFPGRFSGRQFSNSRSEMNVSTLELGDSALYLCASARGLGEKLFFGSGTQLSVL.

The rearrangement uses TRBV19 and TRBJ2-2, with 8 nucleotides matching TRBD1. Trimming at V came to 9 bases and at J to 8 bases, leaving 5 bases not matched to a gene. Germline V gene lookup returns CDR1 LNHDA and CDR2 SQIVND (reference sequence). The CDR3 has 12 residues. As DNA, the CDR3 is TGTGCCAGCCAGGGGGCTGCGGGGGAGCTGTTTTTT. It codes for CASQGAAGELFF.

J is TRBJ1-4 and V is TRBV7-9; D is possibly TRBD1 (5 bases). This CDR3 contains 14 residues. In germline, CDR1 is SEHNR, CDR2 FQNEAQ (reference sequence). V gave up 3 bases and J gave up 8 bases, with 13 bases separating them. DNA of the CDR3: TGTGCCAGCAGCTTTTTGGGGGGAAGGGAAAAACTGTTTTTT. Protein product: CASSFLGGREKLFF.

CDR3 DNA sequence: TGCGCCAGCAGCCAAGATCTCCGCGGACTAGCGGGCTACAATGAGCAGTTCTTC. The encoded protein is CASSQDLRGLAGYNEQFF. The chain carries TRBV4-3 and TRBJ2-1; TRBD2 aligns across 11 bases. Germline-derived CDR1 and CDR2 are LGHNA and YSLEER. The junction had 7 bases not matched to a gene; V was cut back by 0 bases and J by 3 bases. The CDR3 has 18 amino acids.

This clone occurred once. The DNA is left out, because the CDR3 cannot be placed on it with certainty; the CDR3 is given as TCRdb lists it. The chain recombines TRBV28 with TRBJ2-4; the D segment call TRBD1 is taken from the table without a DNA check. Including both end residues, the CDR3 is 16 amino acids long. The germline V gene encodes CDR1 MDHEN and CDR2 SYDVKM. The CDR3 sequence is CASSLERETGGVLWYF.